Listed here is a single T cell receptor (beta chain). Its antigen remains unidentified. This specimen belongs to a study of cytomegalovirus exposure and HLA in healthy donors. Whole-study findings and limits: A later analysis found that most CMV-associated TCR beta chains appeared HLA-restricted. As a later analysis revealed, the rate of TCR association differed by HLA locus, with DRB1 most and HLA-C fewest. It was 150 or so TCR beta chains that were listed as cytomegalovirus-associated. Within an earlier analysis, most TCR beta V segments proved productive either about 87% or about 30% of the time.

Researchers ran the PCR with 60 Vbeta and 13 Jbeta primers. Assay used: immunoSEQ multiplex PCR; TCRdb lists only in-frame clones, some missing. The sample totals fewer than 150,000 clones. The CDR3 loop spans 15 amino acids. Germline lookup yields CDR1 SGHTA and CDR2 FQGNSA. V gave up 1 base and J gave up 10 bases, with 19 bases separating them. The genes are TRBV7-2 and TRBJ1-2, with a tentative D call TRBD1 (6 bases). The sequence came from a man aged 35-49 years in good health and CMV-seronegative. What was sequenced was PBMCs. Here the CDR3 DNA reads TGTGCCAGCAGCTTAGATGCCCCGACAGGAGCTGACTACACCTTC. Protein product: CASSLDAPTGADYTF.